This TCR beta chain was sequenced during a study of cytomegalovirus exposure and HLA in healthy donors. The CDR3 covers 15 residues. The V end lost 2 bases, the J end lost 7 bases, and 18 bases lay between the germline ends. Germline CDR1 is MNHNY and CDR2 is SVGAGI (reference sequence). 13 Jbeta primers and 60 Vbeta primers were used for the PCR. Clones were sequenced by immunoSEQ multiplex PCR, and TCRdb holds only the in-frame ones, with some missing. The clone table shows around 75,000 clones, with the ten largest holding over 4.5%. The receptor was derived from a man in his forties or fifties in good health and CMV-seronegative. Sequencing was performed on PBMCs. V and J are TRBV6-6 and TRBJ2-7; D may be TRBD1 (6 bases). CDR3 nucleotide sequence: TGTGCCAGCAGTTACCAGGGGCCTTCCCCGTCAGAGCAGTACTTC. It yields the protein CASSYQGPSPSEQYF.